This TCR beta chain emerged from a study of shared clonotypes between healthy human individuals. There are 14 residues in the CDR3. The germline CDR1 and CDR2 sequences are SEHNR and FQNEAQ (reference sequence). Clones were sequenced by immunoSEQ multiplex PCR, and TCRdb holds only the in-frame ones, with some missing. This sample has a few million clones; 90% to 95% occur once, and the top ten carry under 0.45%. This chain connects TRBV7-9 to TRBJ2-5; 10 nucleotides match TRBD1. The assigned J gene may be wrong: the sequence end matches TRBJ2-7 better. The receptor was isolated from a man aged 18 to 29 in good health. Some clones in this sample may be carry-over from other donors' samples. Source material: naive CD4+ T cells from PBMCs. Sample subset: CD45RA+ positively selected. CDR3 bases: TGTGCCAGCAGCCTGCGGGACAGGGGACACGAGCAGTACTTC. Its protein is CASSLRDRGHEQYF.